Described below is a single T cell receptor (beta chain) sequence and its context. The target antigen is unknown. This sample is drawn from a study of blood T cells in healthy people across ages. Across the whole study: Template switching picked up about one barcoded beta molecule for each two T cells.

The CDR3 length is 15 residues. CDR1 and CDR2 from the germline V gene are SGHVS and FQNEAQ. Points from the study as a whole: PBMCs went unsorted, and a conclusive naive versus antigen-experienced comparison was therefore prevented. Older age coincided with a roughly linear decline in TCR beta diversity per million T cells.

For the second PCR, which ran for roughly 6 to 12 cycles, a sample-barcoded 5' primer and a J-beta primer mix were used. MiXCR was run by TCRdb on the 5' RACE reads, yielding one entry per CDR3 protein. The sample consists of under 1,100,000 distinct CDR3 sequences, almost 25% of them appearing once. These data were also filed under a second study, of T cells of mothers and their children.

Sequenced: blood. This rearrangement joins TRBV7-8 to TRBJ2-5, with 7 bases that match TRBD2. The J call may be faulty, since TRBJ2-1 better matches the DNA end. The receptor was derived from a girl aged 2-10 years in good health. The CDR3 coding sequence is TGTGCCAGCAGCTTAGGAAGTGCTAGCGGTTCTGAGCAGTTCTTC. It codes for CASSLGSASGSEQFF.